The 25 T cell receptor beta chains below were found in one sample sequenced in a study of T cells after yellow fever vaccination. TCRdb independently ran MiXCR on the 5' RACE reads; one entry per CDR3 protein. This sample has hundreds of thousands of distinct CDR3 sequences, with 13% found just once. The specimen was PBMCs, collected on the day of the yellow fever booster vaccination. These receptors were taken from a man aged 25-40 years who received the YFV17D yellow fever vaccine.

This clonotype showed up many times. The rearrangement links TRBV5-1 to TRBJ1-2; D is ambiguous. V lost 0 bases and J 2 bases, leaving 5 bases between the germline ends. CDR1 SGHRS and CDR2 YFSETQ come from the germline V gene. This CDR3 comprises 13 residues. CDR3 nucleotides: TGCGCCAGCAGCTTGGGTCGGAACTATGGCTACACCTTC. Its translation: CASSLGRNYGYTF.

This clonotype has just a few counts. The V call is TRBV5-1, the J call TRBJ1-2; D is possibly TRBD1 (6 bases). The V gene lost 2 bases and the J gene lost 8 bases, with 16 bases spanning the gap. Germline CDR1 reads SGHRS; CDR2 reads YFSETQ. CDR3 length equals 14 residues. The CDR3 DNA reads TGCGCCAGCAGCTTACTCCAGGGGAGCGAGGGCTACACCTTC. The encoded protein is CASSLLQGSEGYTF.

J is TRBJ2-3 and V is TRBV28; D gene ambiguous. CDR1 is MDHEN and CDR2 is SYDVKM in the germline V gene. The germline V and J ends were trimmed by 6 bases and 2 bases, with 12 bases remaining between them. CDR3 size: 14 residues. The CDR3 region has the DNA TGTGCCAGCAGAAGCCGAACGTACACAGATACGCAGTATTTT. Amino acids: CASRSRTYTDTQYF.

The chain recombines TRBV20-1 with TRBJ2-2, with 12 positions matching TRBD1. J lost 0 bases, V lost 7 bases, and 15 bases had no gene match. CDR3 length: 19 residues. Germline-derived CDR1 and CDR2 are DFQATT and SNEGSKA (reference sequence). The CDR3 loop is CSVIGPPGTGGANTGELFF. DNA of the CDR3: TGCAGTGTAATCGGCCCCCCAGGGACAGGGGGCGCGAACACCGGGGAGCTGTTTTTT.

CDR3 residues: CASSLAGTSLYEQYF. CDR3 coding DNA: TGTGCCAGCAGCTTAGCCGGGACTTCTCTGTACGAGCAGTACTTC. The chain carries TRBV7-2 and TRBJ2-7; D possibly corresponds to TRBD2 (6 bases). Trimming left V 0 bases short and J 4 bases short, with 13 bases between. The CDR3 loop spans 15 amino acids. Germline CDR1 is SGHTA and CDR2 is FQGNSA. The whole variable domain, remainder taken from reference TRBV7-2 and TRBJ2-7, is GAGVSQSPSNKVTEKGKDVELRCDPISGHTALYWYRQSLGQGLEFLIYFQGNSAPDKSGLPSDRFSAERTGGSVSTLTIQRTQQEDSAVYLCASSLAGTSLYEQYFGPGTRLTVT.

The rearrangement links TRBV23-1 to TRBJ2-3; 10 positions match TRBD2. TRBV23-1 is designated an ORF whose function remains uncertain. Trimming removed 4 bases from V and 5 bases from J; junction bases left unmatched: 3. The CDR3 sequence is 14 residues long. The CDR3 nucleotides read TGCGCCAGCAGTCGTAGACTAGCGGGAGATACGCAGTATTTT. It codes for CASSRRLAGDTQYF.

The chain employs TRBV12-3 or TRBV12-4 and TRBJ1-2; D is unresolved. The length of the CDR3 is 15 residues. V lost 2 bases and J lost 3, with 13 bases in between. The CDR3 reads CASSLTQEGYYGYTF. CDR3 DNA: TGTGCCAGCAGTTTAACCCAGGAGGGTTACTATGGCTACACCTTC.

This clonotype was counted only a few times. The chain's CDR3 is CASSRDRGDSNQPQHF. Here the CDR3 DNA reads TGTGCCAGCAGCCGCGACAGAGGGGATAGCAATCAGCCCCAGCATTTT. The chain joins TRBV7-2 to TRBJ1-5; D may be TRBD1 (5 bases). The CDR3 is 16 residues long. V lost 5 bases and J 0 bases, leaving 14 bases between the germline ends. From germline, CDR1 is SGHTA and CDR2 FQGNSA.

This chain uses TRBV23-1 with TRBJ2-7, with D perhaps assigned TRBD1 or TRBD2 (6 bases each). TRBV23-1 has ORF status, its function being uncertain. The CDR3 loop spans 16 amino acids. Between the trimmed V and J ends, which lost 2 bases and 4 bases, there was a span of 18 bases. The CDR3 DNA sequence: TGCGCCAGCAGTCAAACCTTATCGGGGGCGGTGTACGAGCAGTACTTC. Translating it yields CASSQTLSGAVYEQYF.

This chain uses TRBV12-3 or TRBV12-4 with TRBJ2-7; D is ambiguous. CDR3 length: 14 residues. Trimming pared 1 base from V and 4 bases from J, leaving 11 bases between. CDR3 bases: TGTGCCAGCAGTTTAGATGTTAGCCTTTACGAGCAGTACTTC. This translates into CASSLDVSLYEQYF.

This clonotype was detected only a few times. The chain links TRBV27 to TRBJ2-1; 10 bases map to TRBD2. J was trimmed by 6 bases and V by 6 bases; bases with no gene match: 8. From germline, CDR1 is MNHEY and CDR2 SMNVEV (reference sequence). The CDR3 spans 15 residues. CDR3 sequence (DNA): TGTGCCAGCAGCTCACTAGCGGGGAGGCGCAATGAGCAGTTCTTC. Protein sequence: CASSSLAGRRNEQFF.

In its sample, this clonotype was seen a few times. The V gene is TRBV27, the J gene TRBJ2-5; a possible D gene is TRBD2 (5 bases). CDR1 is MNHEY and CDR2 is SMNVEV in the germline V gene (reference sequence). Trimming shortened V by 2 bases and J by 9 bases, and 13 bases separated the two germline ends. The CDR3 has 13 amino acids. CDR3 in amino acids: CASSLKGRMSQYF. CDR3 nucleotide sequence: TGTGCCAGCAGTTTAAAAGGGAGAATGTCCCAGTACTTC.

The chain employs TRBV9 and TRBJ2-7; D is possibly TRBD2 (7 bases). V was pared by 2 bases and J by 6 bases, with 12 bases between. Germline CDR1 and CDR2: SGDLS and YYNGEE. The CDR3 totals 13 residues. The CDR3 region is CASSVLGGGEQYF. The CDR3 coding sequence is TGTGCCAGCAGCGTTCTGGGAGGGGGCGAGCAGTACTTC.

This chain uses TRBV29-1 with TRBJ1-2, with D unresolved. The CDR3 consists of 12 residues. V lost 0 bases, J lost 6 bases, and 8 bases lay in between. Germline V gives CDR1 SQVTM, CDR2 ANQGSEA. The CDR3 region is CSVEDLGDGYTF. The CDR3 DNA sequence: TGCAGCGTTGAAGATCTTGGGGATGGCTACACCTTC.

A few counts support this clonotype. The rearrangement uses TRBV15 and TRBJ2-3; no clear D gene. This CDR3 has 15 residues. V lost 2 bases and J 2 bases, leaving 11 bases between the germline ends. CDR1 and CDR2 from the germline V gene are LNHNV and YYDKDF (reference sequence). This CDR3 is CATSRMTRITDTQYF. In nucleotides, the CDR3 is TGTGCCACCAGCAGAATGACACGCATCACAGATACGCAGTATTTT.

The chain combines TRBV29-1 with TRBJ2-1, with TRBD1 identical over 9 bases. V lost 4 bases, J lost 12 bases, and 10 bases stayed unmatched. The CDR3 runs to 13 residues. Germline V gene data show CDR1 as SQVTM and CDR2 as ANQGSEA. CDR3 bases: TGCAGCGTTGCCCCGGGACAGGGCGATGCGCAGTTCTTC. It specifies CSVAPGQGDAQFF.

The sample holds a few counts of this clonotype. The CDR3: CASRGELNTGELFF. The DNA of the CDR3 is TGTGCCAGCAGGGGGGAGTTAAACACCGGGGAGCTGTTTTTT. The rearrangement joins TRBV6-2 or TRBV6-3 to TRBJ2-2; either TRBD1 or TRBD2 may supply D (5 bases each). This CDR3 is 14 amino acids long. Germline V CDR1 and CDR2: MNHEY, SVGEGT. With 6 bases removed from V and 2 bases from J, the gap between germline ends came to 10 bases.

This clonotype was found a few times. The chain recombines TRBV2 with TRBJ1-1; D remains unclear. The CDR3 is made up of 13 amino acids. Trimming stripped 7 bases from V and 1 base from J, with 10 bases between. The germline CDR1 and CDR2 sequences are SNHLY and FYNNEI. CDR3 bases: TGTGCCAGCATAGGTCGGGGGAACACTGAAGCTTTCTTT. Its protein product is CASIGRGNTEAFF.

The chain couples TRBV6-5 to TRBJ2-7; a weak D match, TRBD2 (5 bases). V lost 0 bases, J lost 4 bases, and 13 bases lay in between. This CDR3 comprises 15 residues. In germline, CDR1 is MNHEY, CDR2 SVGAGI. CDR3 nucleotides: TGTGCCAGCAGTTACTCCGACCCTAGCCGTTACGAGCAGTACTTC. Encoded protein: CASSYSDPSRYEQYF.

V usage is TRBV20-1 and J usage is TRBJ1-1; TRBD1 is a possible D gene (5 bases). CDR3 length: 13 amino acids. Trimming left V 0 bases short and J 5 bases short, with 10 bases between. Germline-derived CDR1 and CDR2 are DFQATT and SNEGSKA (reference sequence). The CDR3 sequence: CSARDSGGTEAFF. The CDR3 nucleotides are TGCAGTGCTAGAGATTCCGGGGGTACTGAAGCTTTCTTT.

This rearrangement joins TRBV15 to TRBJ2-1, with a tentative D call TRBD1 (6 bases). Trimming shortened V by 0 bases and J by 7 bases, and 19 bases separated the two germline ends. The length of the CDR3 is 17 residues. Germline V gene sequence: CDR1 LNHNV, CDR2 YYDKDF (reference sequence). CDR3 residues: CATSRDAGSWGRNEQFF. For the CDR3, the DNA is TGTGCCACCAGCAGAGATGCTGGGTCGTGGGGGCGGAATGAGCAGTTCTTC.

This clonotype was detected a few times. This chain uses TRBV5-1 with TRBJ1-2, with 8 positions matching TRBD1. J lost 7 bases, V lost 0 bases, and 5 bases had no gene match. Germline V lookup: CDR1 SGHRS, CDR2 YFSETQ. This CDR3 is 14 amino acids long. The CDR3 sequence is CASSLGTGMSGYTF. CDR3 sequence (DNA): TGCGCCAGCAGCTTGGGGACAGGGATGAGTGGCTACACCTTC.

This clonotype turned up a few times. The V gene is TRBV6-1, the J gene TRBJ2-3, with a weak D call TRBD2 (5 bases). This CDR3 has 13 amino acids. CDR1 is MNHNS and CDR2 is SASEGT in the germline V gene. V shed 4 bases and J shed 6 bases, with 11 bases lying between them. The CDR3 DNA sequence: TGTGCCAGCAGTGGCCGGGGATGGGATACGCAGTATTTT. Amino acids: CASSGRGWDTQYF.

The sample holds a few counts of this clonotype. CDR3 loop: CASSSPLAVSYNEQFF. The CDR3 bases are TGTGCCAGCAGCTCACCATTAGCGGTCTCCTACAATGAGCAGTTCTTC. The V call is TRBV21-1, the J call TRBJ2-1; TRBD2 is taken as the D call from the table, unchecked against the DNA. TRBV21-1 represents a pseudogene. This CDR3 spans 16 amino acids.

V usage is TRBV29-1 and J usage is TRBJ2-1; the D gene is possibly TRBD1 (5 bases). The germline gives CDR1 SQVTM, CDR2 ANQGSEA. This CDR3 is built from 13 residues. The V end lost 4 bases, the J end lost 5 bases, and 12 bases lay between the germline ends. The CDR3 region is CSVASTADNEQFF. Written as DNA, the CDR3 is TGCAGCGTTGCTTCGACAGCAGACAATGAGCAGTTCTTC.